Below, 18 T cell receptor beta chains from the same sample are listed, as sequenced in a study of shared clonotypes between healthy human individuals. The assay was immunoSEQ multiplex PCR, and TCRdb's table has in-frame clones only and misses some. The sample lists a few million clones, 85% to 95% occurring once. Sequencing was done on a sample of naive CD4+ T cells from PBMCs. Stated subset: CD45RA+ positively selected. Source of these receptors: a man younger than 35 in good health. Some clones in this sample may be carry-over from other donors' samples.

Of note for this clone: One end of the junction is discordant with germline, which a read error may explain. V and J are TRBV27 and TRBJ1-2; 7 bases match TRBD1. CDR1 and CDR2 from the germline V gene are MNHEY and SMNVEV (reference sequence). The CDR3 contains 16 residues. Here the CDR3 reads CASSISSSGTDYGYTF. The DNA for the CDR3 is TGTGCCAGCAGTATATCTTCTTCCGGGACAGACTATGGCTACACCTTC.

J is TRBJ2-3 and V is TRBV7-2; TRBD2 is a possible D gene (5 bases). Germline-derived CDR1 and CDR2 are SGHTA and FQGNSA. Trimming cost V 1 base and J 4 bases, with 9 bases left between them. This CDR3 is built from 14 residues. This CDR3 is CASSLVLASDTQYF. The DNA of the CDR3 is TGTGCCAGCAGCTTAGTCCTAGCCTCAGATACGCAGTATTTT.

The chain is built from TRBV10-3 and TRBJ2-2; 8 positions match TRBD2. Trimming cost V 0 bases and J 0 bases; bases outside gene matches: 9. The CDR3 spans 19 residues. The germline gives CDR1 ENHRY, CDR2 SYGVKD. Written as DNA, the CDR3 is TGTGCCATCAGTGAGTCTGTGACTAGCGCTTTATCGAACACCGGGGAGCTGTTTTTT. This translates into CAISESVTSALSNTGELFF.

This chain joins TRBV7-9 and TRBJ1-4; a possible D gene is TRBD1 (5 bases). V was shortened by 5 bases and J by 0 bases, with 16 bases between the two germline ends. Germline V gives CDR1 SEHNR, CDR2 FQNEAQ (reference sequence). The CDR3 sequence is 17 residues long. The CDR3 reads CASSPPGPSATNEKLFF. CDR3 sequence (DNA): TGTGCCAGCAGCCCTCCGGGACCCTCTGCAACTAATGAAAAACTGTTTTTT.

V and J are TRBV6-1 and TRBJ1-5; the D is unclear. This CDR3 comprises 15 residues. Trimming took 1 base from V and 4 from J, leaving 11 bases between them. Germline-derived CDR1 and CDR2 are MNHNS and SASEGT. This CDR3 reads CASSEGRLRNQPQHF. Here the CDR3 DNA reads TGTGCCAGCAGTGAAGGGCGCCTGAGGAATCAGCCCCAGCATTTT.

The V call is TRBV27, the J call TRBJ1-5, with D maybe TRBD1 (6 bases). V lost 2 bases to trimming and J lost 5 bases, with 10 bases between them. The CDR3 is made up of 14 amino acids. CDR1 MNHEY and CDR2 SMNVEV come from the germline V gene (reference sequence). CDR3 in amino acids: CASSLEQGHQPQHF. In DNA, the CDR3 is TGTGCCAGCAGTTTAGAACAGGGCCATCAGCCCCAGCATTTT.

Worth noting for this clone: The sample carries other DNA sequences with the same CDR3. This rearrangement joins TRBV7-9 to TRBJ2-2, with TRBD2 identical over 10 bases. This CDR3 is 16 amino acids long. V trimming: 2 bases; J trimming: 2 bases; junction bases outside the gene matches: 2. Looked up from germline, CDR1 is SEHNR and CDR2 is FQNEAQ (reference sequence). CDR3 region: CASSLRLAGNTGELFF. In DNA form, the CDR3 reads TGTGCCAGCAGCTTACGACTAGCGGGTAACACCGGGGAGCTGTTTTTT.

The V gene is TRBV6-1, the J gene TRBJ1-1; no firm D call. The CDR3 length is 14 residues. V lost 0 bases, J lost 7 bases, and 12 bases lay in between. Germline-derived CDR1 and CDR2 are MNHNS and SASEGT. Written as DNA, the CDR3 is TGTGCCAGCAGTGAAGCGTGGCAGAACCGTGAAGCTTTCTTT. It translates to CASSEAWQNREAFF.

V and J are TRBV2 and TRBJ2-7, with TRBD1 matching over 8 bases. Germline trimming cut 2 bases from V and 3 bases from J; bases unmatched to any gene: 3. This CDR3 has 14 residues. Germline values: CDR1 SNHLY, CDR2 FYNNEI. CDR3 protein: CASSESGQGYEQYF. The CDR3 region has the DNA TGTGCCAGCAGTGAAAGCGGACAGGGCTACGAGCAGTACTTC.

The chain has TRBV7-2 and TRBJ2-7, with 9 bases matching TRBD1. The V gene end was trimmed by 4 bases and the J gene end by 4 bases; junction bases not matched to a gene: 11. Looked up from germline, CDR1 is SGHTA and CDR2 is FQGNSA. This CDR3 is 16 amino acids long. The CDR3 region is CASSYSFRDREYEQYF. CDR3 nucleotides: TGTGCCAGCAGCTACTCCTTCCGGGACAGGGAATACGAGCAGTACTTC.

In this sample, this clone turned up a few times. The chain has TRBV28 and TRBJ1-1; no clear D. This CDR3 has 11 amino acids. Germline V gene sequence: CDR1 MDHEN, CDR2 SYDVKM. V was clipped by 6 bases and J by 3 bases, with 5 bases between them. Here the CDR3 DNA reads TGTGCCAGCAGAGCCGACACTGAAGCTTTCTTT. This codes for CASRADTEAFF.

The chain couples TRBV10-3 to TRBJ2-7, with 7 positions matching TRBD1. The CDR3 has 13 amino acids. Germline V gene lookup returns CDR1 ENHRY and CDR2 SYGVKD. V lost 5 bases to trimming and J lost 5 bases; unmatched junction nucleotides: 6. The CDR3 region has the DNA TGTGCCATCAGTAAAACAGGGGACCACGAGCAGTACTTC. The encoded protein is CAISKTGDHEQYF.

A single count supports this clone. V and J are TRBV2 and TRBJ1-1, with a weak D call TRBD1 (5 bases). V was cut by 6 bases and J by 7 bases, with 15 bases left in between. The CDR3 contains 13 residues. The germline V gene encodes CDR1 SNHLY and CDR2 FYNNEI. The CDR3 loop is CASSPDTTGEAFF. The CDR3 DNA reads TGTGCCAGCAGCCCGGACACAACGGGTGAAGCTTTCTTT. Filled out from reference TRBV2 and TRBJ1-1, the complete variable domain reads EPEVTQTPSHQVTQMGQEVILRCVPISNHLYFYWYRQILGQKVEFLVSFYNNEISEKSEIFDDQFSVERPDGSNFTLKIRSTKLEDSAMYFCASSPDTTGEAFFGQGTRLTVV.

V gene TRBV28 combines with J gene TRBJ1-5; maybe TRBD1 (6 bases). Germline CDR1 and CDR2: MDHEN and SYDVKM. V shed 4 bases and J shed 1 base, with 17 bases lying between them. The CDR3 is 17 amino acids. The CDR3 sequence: CASSYQSGGASNQPQHF. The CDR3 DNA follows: TGTGCCAGCAGTTACCAAAGCGGGGGGGCCAGCAATCAGCCCCAGCATTTT.

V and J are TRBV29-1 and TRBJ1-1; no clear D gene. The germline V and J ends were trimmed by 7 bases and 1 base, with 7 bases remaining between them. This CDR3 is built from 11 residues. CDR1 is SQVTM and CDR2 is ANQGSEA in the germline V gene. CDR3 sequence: CSGYRNTEAFF. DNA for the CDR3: TGCAGCGGGTACAGGAACACTGAAGCTTTCTTT. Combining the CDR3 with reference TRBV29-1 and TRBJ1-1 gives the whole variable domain SAVISQKPSRDICQRGTSLTIQCQVDSQVTMMFWYRQQPGQSLTLIATANQGSEATYESGFVIDKFPISRPNLTFSTLTVSNMSPEDSSIYLCSGYRNTEAFFGQGTRLTVV.

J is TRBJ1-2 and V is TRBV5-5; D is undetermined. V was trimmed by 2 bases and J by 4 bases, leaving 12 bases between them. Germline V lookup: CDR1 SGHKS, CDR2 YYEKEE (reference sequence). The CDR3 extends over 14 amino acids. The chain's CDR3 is CASSFTRLSYGYTF. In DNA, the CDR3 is TGTGCCAGCAGCTTCACCCGGCTTAGCTATGGCTACACCTTC.

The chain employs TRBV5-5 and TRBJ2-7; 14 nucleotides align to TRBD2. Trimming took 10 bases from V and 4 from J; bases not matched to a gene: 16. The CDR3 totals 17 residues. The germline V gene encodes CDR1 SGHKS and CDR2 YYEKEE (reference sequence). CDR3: CAGAPLGTSGGGYEQYF. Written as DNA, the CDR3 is TGTGCCGGTGCGCCCCTAGGGACTAGCGGGGGCGGGTACGAGCAGTACTTC.

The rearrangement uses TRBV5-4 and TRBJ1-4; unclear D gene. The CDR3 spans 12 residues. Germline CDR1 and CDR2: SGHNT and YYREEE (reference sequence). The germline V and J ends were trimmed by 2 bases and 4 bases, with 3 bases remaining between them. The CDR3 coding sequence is TGTGCCAGCAGCTTTCTTAATGAAAAACTGTTTTTT. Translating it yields CASSFLNEKLFF.